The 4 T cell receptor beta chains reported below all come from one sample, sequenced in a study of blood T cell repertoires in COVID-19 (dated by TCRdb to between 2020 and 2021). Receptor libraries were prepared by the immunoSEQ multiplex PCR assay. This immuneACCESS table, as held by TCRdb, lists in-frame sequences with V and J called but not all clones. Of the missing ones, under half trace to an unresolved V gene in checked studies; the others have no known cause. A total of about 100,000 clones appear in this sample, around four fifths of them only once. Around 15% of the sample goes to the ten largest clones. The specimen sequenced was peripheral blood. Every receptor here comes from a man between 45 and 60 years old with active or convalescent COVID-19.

This chain's CDR3 is CASSLISGGGNEQFF. Here the CDR3 DNA reads TGTGCCAGCAGTTTAATTAGCGGTGGCGGGAATGAGCAGTTCTTC. The genes are TRBV27 and TRBJ2-1, with D possibly TRBD2 on 6 matching bases. The CDR3 runs 15 residues. V lost 2 bases to trimming and J lost 7 bases, with 15 bases between them. Germline values: CDR1 MNHEY, CDR2 SMNVEV (reference sequence).

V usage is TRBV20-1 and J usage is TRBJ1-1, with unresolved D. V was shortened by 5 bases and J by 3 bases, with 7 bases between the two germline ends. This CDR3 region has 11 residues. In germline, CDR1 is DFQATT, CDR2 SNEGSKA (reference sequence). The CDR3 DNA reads TGCAGTGCTCGAGGGCACACTGAAGCTTTCTTT. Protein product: CSARGHTEAFF.

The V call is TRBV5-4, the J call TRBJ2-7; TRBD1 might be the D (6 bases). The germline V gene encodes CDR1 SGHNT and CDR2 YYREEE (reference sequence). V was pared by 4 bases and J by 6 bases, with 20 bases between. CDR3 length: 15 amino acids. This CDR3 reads CASSQGGGGLGEQYF. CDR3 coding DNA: TGTGCCAGCAGCCAAGGGGGTGGGGGCTTGGGCGAGCAGTACTTC.

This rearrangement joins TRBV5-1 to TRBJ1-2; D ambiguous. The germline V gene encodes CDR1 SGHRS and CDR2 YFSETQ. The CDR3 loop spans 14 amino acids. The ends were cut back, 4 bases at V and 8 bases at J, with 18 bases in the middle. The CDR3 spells CASSPRRGMNGYTF. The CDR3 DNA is TGCGCCAGCAGCCCCCGGCGGGGAATGAACGGCTACACCTTC. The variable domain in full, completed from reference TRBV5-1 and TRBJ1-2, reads KAGVTQTPRYLIKTRGQQVTLSCSPISGHRSVSWYQQTPGQGLQFLFEYFSETQRNKGNFPGRFSGRQFSNSRSEMNVSTLELGDSALYLCASSPRRGMNGYTFGSGTRLTVV.